Below are 28 T cell receptor beta chains sequenced from a single sample in a study of blood T cell repertoires in COVID-19. Using immunoSEQ multiplex PCR, the repertoire was profiled, and TCRdb retains in-frame clones only, with some absent. The data hold 190,000 or so clones, with around four fifths observed a single time. The material sequenced was peripheral blood. Source of these receptors: a human donor with acute or convalescent COVID-19. The donor label of this sample is uncertain.

The table lists this clone with a count of one. This chain uses TRBV3-1 (or the pseudogene TRBV3-2) with TRBJ1-2; 7 nucleotides match TRBD1. The CDR3 totals 12 residues. Trimming removed 3 bases from V and 7 bases from J; junction bases left unmatched: 2. CDR1 and CDR2 from the germline V gene are LGHDT and YNNKEL (reference sequence). CDR3 sequence reads: CASSQGTVGYTF. CDR3 in DNA: TGTGCCAGCAGCCAGGGGACAGTTGGCTACACCTTC.

The chain carries TRBV3-1 (or the pseudogene TRBV3-2) and TRBJ1-2, with a possible D match to TRBD1 (6 bases). The CDR3 spans 11 residues. V was pared by 1 base and J by 13 bases, with 10 bases between. Germline CDR1 is LGHDT and CDR2 is YNNKEL (reference sequence). For the CDR3, the DNA is TGTGCCAGCAGCCAAGGAACAGGGTGCACCTTC. Its protein product is CASSQGTGCTF.

The J gene is TRBJ2-3, the V gene TRBV7-9; 9 nucleotides align to TRBD1. The length of the CDR3 is 14 residues. J was trimmed by 3 bases and V by 5 bases; bases with no gene match: 3. The germline CDR1 and CDR2 sequences are SEHNR and FQNEAQ (reference sequence). The CDR3 bases are TGTGCCAGCAGCCCCGGGACAGGGACAGATACGCAGTATTTT. Translating gives CASSPGTGTDTQYF. The full variable domain, in which reference TRBV7-9 and TRBJ2-3 provide the parts outside the CDR3, is DTGVSQNPRHKITKRGQNVTFRCDPISEHNRLYWYRQTLGQGPEFLTYFQNEAQLEKSRLLSDRFSAERPKGSFSTLEIQRTEQGDSAMYLCASSPGTGTDTQYFGPGTRLTVL.

The chain couples TRBV24-1 to TRBJ2-2; D uncertain. V was clipped by 7 bases and J by 6 bases, with 11 bases between them. Germline assignment: CDR1 KGHDR and CDR2 SFDVKD. CDR3 size: 13 residues. CDR3 in DNA: TGTGCCACCAGGTCTATATCGGCCGGGGAGCTGTTTTTT. Translation: CATRSISAGELFF.

The chain links TRBV5-1 to TRBJ1-1, with D maybe TRBD1 (6 bases). The CDR3 length is 14 residues. Germline V gene lookup returns CDR1 SGHRS and CDR2 YFSETQ. Deletions cut 4 bases from V and 2 bases from J, with 12 bases between. CDR3 protein: CASSAGTSNTEAFF. DNA of the CDR3: TGCGCCAGCAGCGCCGGGACAAGCAACACTGAAGCTTTCTTT.

This chain uses TRBV28 with TRBJ2-1, with D unclear. Germline V lookup: CDR1 MDHEN, CDR2 SYDVKM. V lost 7 bases, J lost 4 bases, and 5 bases lay in between. The CDR3 consists of 11 residues. The DNA for the CDR3 is TGTGCCAGCATGAGATACAATGAGCAGTTCTTC. Residues: CASMRYNEQFF. Full variable domain (outside the CDR3, taken from reference TRBV28 and TRBJ2-1): DVKVTQSSRYLVKRTGEKVFLECVQDMDHENMFWYRQDPGLGLRLIYFSYDVKMKEKGDIPEGYSVSREKKERFSLILESASTNQTSMYLCASMRYNEQFFGPGTRLTVL.

This clone came up once. This rearrangement joins TRBV3-1 (or the pseudogene TRBV3-2) to TRBJ2-2; 9 bases are shared with TRBD2. Trimming cost V 9 bases and J 4 bases; bases outside gene matches: 9. Germline V gene sequence: CDR1 LGHDT, CDR2 YNNKEL (reference sequence). The CDR3 extends over 15 amino acids. CDR3 loop: CASSGTSLTTGELFF. The CDR3 DNA sequence: TGTGCCAGTTCCGGGACTAGCCTGACCACCGGGGAGCTGTTTTTT.

The V gene is TRBV2, the J gene TRBJ2-7; perhaps TRBD1 as D (6 bases). V lost 8 bases to trimming and J lost 3 bases, with 17 bases between them. The CDR3 covers 14 residues. Germline CDR1 reads SNHLY; CDR2 reads FYNNEI. The CDR3 sequence is CASGHRDTGYEQYF. For the CDR3, the DNA is TGTGCCAGCGGCCACCGGGACACTGGCTACGAGCAGTACTTC.

This sequence joins TRBV28 and TRBJ1-1; perhaps TRBD1 as D (5 bases). Germline V lookup: CDR1 MDHEN, CDR2 SYDVKM. This CDR3 is built from 15 residues. V was pared by 2 bases and J by 5 bases, with 15 bases between. The CDR3 loop is CASSLPGVGATEAFF. DNA for the CDR3: TGTGCCAGCAGTTTACCGGGGGTCGGCGCGACTGAAGCTTTCTTT.

This rearrangement joins TRBV29-1 to TRBJ1-1; 11 bases are a match to TRBD1. J was trimmed by 4 bases and V by 7 bases; bases with no gene match: 5. This CDR3 has 13 amino acids. Looked up from germline, CDR1 is SQVTM and CDR2 is ANQGSEA. CDR3 sequence: CSGTGTGGTEAFF. CDR3 DNA sequence: TGCAGCGGAACCGGGACAGGGGGCACTGAAGCTTTCTTT. The entire variable domain, with the rest obtained from reference TRBV29-1 and TRBJ1-1, is as follows: SAVISQKPSRDICQRGTSLTIQCQVDSQVTMMFWYRQQPGQSLTLIATANQGSEATYESGFVIDKFPISRPNLTFSTLTVSNMSPEDSSIYLCSGTGTGGTEAFFGQGTRLTVV.

The genes are TRBV19 and TRBJ1-1; D call uncertain. Germline V gene lookup returns CDR1 LNHDA and CDR2 SQIVND (reference sequence). This CDR3 spans 14 amino acids. The germline V and J ends were trimmed by 7 bases and 1 base, with 13 bases remaining between them. The CDR3 protein is CASTQERPNTEAFF. The CDR3 DNA reads as TGTGCCAGTACTCAGGAAAGGCCGAACACTGAAGCTTTCTTT.

The chain employs TRBV19 and TRBJ1-3; perhaps TRBD1 as D (6 bases). The CDR3 is 12 residues long. The germline V gene encodes CDR1 LNHDA and CDR2 SQIVND (reference sequence). The CDR3 region is CATGHIGNTIYF. The CDR3 DNA sequence: TGTGCTACGGGACATATTGGAAACACCATATATTTT.

J is TRBJ1-5 and V is TRBV7-9; 9 nucleotides line up with TRBD1. This CDR3 comprises 16 residues. Germline CDR1 SEHNR, CDR2 FQNEAQ (reference sequence). The V segment lost 6 bases and the J segment 0 bases; nucleotides outside the gene matches: 6. DNA for the CDR3: TGTGCCAGCAGTGCGGGGACAGGGACTAGCAATCAGCCCCAGCATTTT. Its protein product is CASSAGTGTSNQPQHF.

With regard to this clone: Other DNA sequences in the sample encode the same CDR3. The chain uses TRBV27 and TRBJ1-1, with 7 bases identical to TRBD1. The length of the CDR3 is 13 residues. J lost 7 bases, V lost 2 bases, and 4 bases had no gene match. CDR1 and CDR2 (germline): MNHEY, SMNVEV (reference sequence). The CDR3 spells CASSLIRQGEAFF. The CDR3 DNA follows: TGTGCCAGCAGTTTAATTAGACAGGGTGAAGCTTTCTTT.

With respect to this clone: The sample carries other DNA sequences with the same CDR3. The chain combines TRBV11-2 with TRBJ1-3; D is unclear. This CDR3 spans 15 amino acids. Germline CDR1 reads SGHAT; CDR2 reads FQNNGV. Trimming cost V 0 bases and J 0 bases, with 6 bases left between them. The CDR3 nucleotides are TGTGCCAGCAGCTTAGAAAGGAGCTCTGGAAACACCATATATTTT. It encodes CASSLERSSGNTIYF.

In this sample, this clone turned up once. The chain carries TRBV5-1 and TRBJ2-1, with 8 bases lining up with TRBD2. Germline V gene data show CDR1 as SGHRS and CDR2 as YFSETQ. After removal of 2 bases from V and 3 bases from J, the junction contained 7 bases not matched to a gene. The CDR3 runs to 16 residues. The CDR3 reads CASSFGSGSGYNEQFF. In DNA, the CDR3 is TGCGCCAGCAGCTTCGGGAGCGGGAGCGGCTACAATGAGCAGTTCTTC.

The gene calls are TRBV19 and TRBJ1-2; TRBD1 matches at 8 bases. The V gene end was trimmed by 4 bases and the J gene end by 4 bases; junction bases not matched to a gene: 5. This CDR3 spans 14 amino acids. The germline V gene encodes CDR1 LNHDA and CDR2 SQIVND (reference sequence). CDR3: CASSKGQGPYGYTF. The CDR3 nucleotides are TGTGCCAGTAGTAAAGGACAGGGACCCTATGGCTACACCTTC.

The chain links TRBV28 to TRBJ2-1; D not resolved. Per the germline V gene, CDR1 is MDHEN and CDR2 is SYDVKM. This CDR3 comprises 13 residues. Trimming cost V 4 bases and J 8 bases, with 12 bases left between them. The CDR3 DNA is TGTGCCAGCAGTTCCCCCGGGTTATATGAGCAGTTCTTC. This codes for CASSSPGLYEQFF.

The chain couples TRBV9 to TRBJ2-1; D not certain. This CDR3 is built from 15 residues. V dropped 0 bases and J dropped 0 bases, with 7 bases sitting between them. The germline CDR1 and CDR2 sequences are SGDLS and YYNGEE. The CDR3 DNA reads TGTGCCAGCAGCGTAGGTTACAACTCCTACAATGAGCAGTTCTTC. It is translated as CASSVGYNSYNEQFF.

The CDR3 spells CASSFPGQGASEQFF. The CDR3 coding sequence is TGTGCCAGCAGTTTCCCGGGACAGGGGGCTTCTGAGCAGTTCTTC. The chain couples TRBV27 to TRBJ2-1, with TRBD1 identical over 12 bases. The CDR3 has 15 amino acids. Germline V gene lookup returns CDR1 MNHEY and CDR2 SMNVEV (reference sequence). V lost 3 bases and J lost 9; bases outside the gene matches: 6.

This clone appeared a few times. The chain carries TRBV5-4 and TRBJ1-2; 10 positions agree with TRBD1. CDR1 is SGHNT and CDR2 is YYREEE in the germline V gene (reference sequence). J was trimmed by 7 bases and V by 4 bases; bases with no gene match: 7. The CDR3 totals 14 residues. The CDR3 DNA sequence: TGTGCCAGCAGCATGACAGGGGGCGAGGTTGGCTACACCTTC. As protein: CASSMTGGEVGYTF.

This clone has more than one count but fewer than ten. The chain carries TRBV4-3 and TRBJ1-4; no clear D. Trimming took off 0 bases at V and 3 bases at J, with 14 bases between the two ends. There are 17 residues in the CDR3. The germline gives CDR1 LGHNA, CDR2 YSLEER. This CDR3 is CASSQDREGWANEKLFF. The CDR3 nucleotides read TGCGCCAGCAGCCAAGATAGGGAGGGTTGGGCTAATGAAAAACTGTTTTTT.

The V gene is TRBV11-2, the J gene TRBJ2-3; possible D gene TRBD1, 6 bases. The ends were cut back, 1 base at V and 1 base at J, with 12 bases in the middle. This CDR3 has 16 amino acids. Germline lookup yields CDR1 SGHAT and CDR2 FQNNGV. CDR3 residues: CASSLASGARTDTQYF. CDR3 coding DNA: TGTGCCAGCAGCTTAGCATCAGGGGCCCGCACAGATACGCAGTATTTT.

The chain has TRBV6-1 and TRBJ2-3; 14 bases map to TRBD2. The CDR3 runs 18 residues. V lost 1 base and J lost 8; bases outside the gene matches: 11. Germline CDR1 is MNHNS and CDR2 is SASEGT. CDR3 sequence: CASSEVAGTSGRGSTQYF. CDR3 nucleotide sequence: TGTGCCAGCAGTGAAGTCGCCGGGACTAGCGGGAGAGGAAGTACGCAGTATTTT.

V gene TRBV24-1 combines with J gene TRBJ1-5; D may be TRBD1 (6 bases). This CDR3 has 15 amino acids. Germline V gives CDR1 KGHDR, CDR2 SFDVKD. V was shortened by 3 bases and J by 3 bases, with 11 bases between the two germline ends. The CDR3 sequence: CATSDENRANQPQHF. The DNA for the CDR3 is TGTGCCACCAGTGATGAGAACAGGGCCAATCAGCCCCAGCATTTT.

The rearrangement joins TRBV29-1 to TRBJ1-1, with a possible D match to TRBD1 (6 bases). The CDR3 loop spans 12 amino acids. The germline V gene encodes CDR1 SQVTM and CDR2 ANQGSEA. Trimming took 7 bases from V and 0 from J, leaving 9 bases between them. The CDR3: CSGRTVNTEAFF. DNA of the CDR3: TGCAGCGGCCGGACAGTGAACACTGAAGCTTTCTTT.

This clone showed up just a few times. This chain connects TRBV28 to TRBJ1-1; D is possibly TRBD1 (5 bases). CDR1 MDHEN and CDR2 SYDVKM come from the germline V gene. The V end lost 7 bases, the J end lost 7 bases, and 19 bases lay between the germline ends. The CDR3 is 14 amino acids. This CDR3 is CASKDSGARGEAFF. DNA of the CDR3: TGTGCCAGCAAAGACAGTGGGGCTCGTGGTGAAGCTTTCTTT.

The CDR3 region is CASSYPKGALHF. The CDR3 DNA reads TGTGCCAGCAGTTACCCTAAGGGGGCCCTCCACTTT. V is TRBV6-5 and J is TRBJ1-6, with a weak D call TRBD1 (6 bases). The V and J ends lost 2 bases and 14 bases respectively, with 10 bases between them. The CDR3 is 12 residues long. From germline, CDR1 is MNHEY and CDR2 SVGAGI.